Below, 13 T cell receptor beta chains from the same sample are listed, as sequenced in a study of vaccination and CD4 T cells after COVID-19. Treatment reported: approximately 10-day PBMC culture with coronavirus spike peptide pools or control peptides (ViraFEST assay). The antigens of these receptors remain unknown. The Oncomine TCR Beta short-read assay was what sequenced the DNA obtained from cultured CD4+ T cells. TCRdb used MiXCR to reprocess the PCR reads, holding one entry per CDR3 protein. Of around 20,000 distinct CDR3 sequences in the sample, just under 45% were seen once. Sequenced material: CD4+ T cells from blood, cultured in vitro. The origin of the receptors is a human donor who had recovered from COVID-19.

V gene TRBV6-5 combines with J gene TRBJ1-2; unclear D gene. V was clipped by 1 base and J by 6 bases, with 12 bases between them. The V gene's germline CDR1 is MNHEY and CDR2 SVGAGI. There are 14 residues in the CDR3. The CDR3 sequence: CASSYYAGGHGYTF. As DNA, the CDR3 is TGTGCCAGCAGTTACTACGCAGGAGGTCATGGCTACACCTTC.

This clonotype was counted only a few times. CDR3 protein: CASSYRGRKSEAFF. In DNA form, the CDR3 reads TGTGCCAGCAGTTACAGGGGGCGCAAGTCTGAAGCTTTCTTT. This rearrangement joins TRBV6-5 to TRBJ1-1; TRBD1 matches 7 bases. The junction had 6 bases not matched to a gene; V was cut back by 2 bases and J by 6 bases. The germline CDR1 and CDR2 sequences are MNHEY and SVGAGI. This CDR3 region has 14 residues.

This clonotype was counted only a few times. The chain joins TRBV18 to TRBJ1-2; D is unclear. Germline V gene sequence: CDR1 KGHSH, CDR2 LQKENI. This CDR3 spans 14 amino acids. V shed 1 base and J shed 3 bases, with 9 bases lying between them. The CDR3 is CASSPQKDDYGYTF. CDR3 sequence (DNA): TGTGCCAGCTCACCACAAAAGGACGACTATGGCTACACCTTC.

This clonotype has only a few counts. The chain has TRBV2 and TRBJ2-3; 12 bases align to TRBD2. This CDR3 is built from 15 residues. The germline V gene encodes CDR1 SNHLY and CDR2 FYNNEI. V dropped 7 bases and J dropped 3; count of bases not matched to a gene: 5. CDR3 DNA: TGTGCCAGCACCGCTAGCGGGGGGGTTACAGATACGCAGTATTTT. Its protein is CASTASGGVTDTQYF.

V gene TRBV28 combines with J gene TRBJ2-2; weak D call: TRBD2 (6 bases). CDR3 length equals 13 residues. Per the germline V gene, CDR1 is MDHEN and CDR2 is SYDVKM. The V end lost 10 bases, the J end lost 3 bases, and 12 bases lay between the germline ends. The CDR3 nucleotides are TGTGCCACCCCGGGACTGTACACCGGGGAGCTGTTTTTT. It yields the protein CATPGLYTGELFF.

In this sample, this clonotype turned up a few times. The J gene is TRBJ1-1, the V gene TRBV6-1; no clear D. This CDR3 is built from 13 residues. From germline, CDR1 is MNHNS and CDR2 SASEGT. The germline V and J ends were trimmed by 5 bases and 1 base, with 8 bases remaining between them. The CDR3 is CASSPLWNTEAFF. DNA of the CDR3: TGTGCCAGCAGTCCCCTATGGAACACTGAAGCTTTCTTT.

This clonotype showed up just a few times. The chain joins TRBV12-3 or TRBV12-4 to TRBJ2-3, with 11 nucleotides matching TRBD2. The CDR3 has 18 residues. V gave up 7 bases and J gave up 0 bases; unmatched junction bases: 12. This chain's CDR3 is CASNFFRLAGSSTDTQYF. CDR3 sequence (DNA): TGTGCCAGCAATTTCTTCCGACTAGCGGGGTCTAGCACAGATACGCAGTATTTT.

This sequence joins TRBV7-9 and TRBJ1-2; D might be TRBD1 (5 bases). Trimming took 0 bases from V and 3 from J, leaving 17 bases between them. Germline assignment: CDR1 SEHNR and CDR2 FQNEAQ (reference sequence). The CDR3 covers 17 residues. CDR3 region: CASSLAPAGSADYGYTF. The CDR3 DNA is TGTGCCAGCAGCTTAGCGCCGGCAGGGAGTGCGGACTATGGCTACACCTTC.

V gene TRBV12-3 or TRBV12-4 combines with J gene TRBJ1-6; D is ambiguous. CDR3 length: 14 amino acids. With 7 bases removed from V and 7 bases from J, the gap between germline ends came to 14 bases. The CDR3 coding sequence is TGTGCCAGCAACCTGAGTGGAGGAAATTCACCCCTCCACTTT. Protein: CASNLSGGNSPLHF.

The chain has TRBV18 and TRBJ1-1; D gene unclear. In germline, CDR1 is KGHSH, CDR2 LQKENI. Trimming removed 0 bases at V and 5 bases at J, with 13 bases between. This CDR3 comprises 15 residues. The DNA for the CDR3 is TGTGCCAGCTCACCACCGGCGGTAGAGAGAACTGAAGCTTTCTTT. It encodes CASSPPAVERTEAFF. Filled out from reference TRBV18 and TRBJ1-1, the complete variable domain reads NAGVMQNPRHLVRRRGQEARLRCSPMKGHSHVYWYRQLPEEGLKFMVYLQKENIIDESGMPKERFSAEFPKEGPSILRIQQVVRGDSAAYFCASSPPAVERTEAFFGQGTRLTVV.

On this clonotype itself: A junction boundary mismatches the germline segment, possibly from a read error. The chain uses TRBV12-3 or TRBV12-4 and TRBJ2-3; 8 bases map to TRBD2. CDR3 length: 14 residues. The CDR3 DNA sequence: TGTGCCAGCAATTTAGCGGGAAGCGTAGATACGCAGTATTTT. It is translated as CASNLAGSVDTQYF.

This clonotype has only a few counts. The chain employs TRBV6-4 and TRBJ2-3; 13 positions agree with TRBD2. The junction had 9 bases not matched to a gene; V was cut back by 4 bases and J by 5 bases. The CDR3 extends over 17 amino acids. Germline V gene lookup returns CDR1 MRHNA and CDR2 SNTAGT. The CDR3 DNA reads TGTGCCAGCAGTGTAACCGGGACTAGCGGGATAGGAGATACGCAGTATTTT. Translating gives CASSVTGTSGIGDTQYF.

A note on this clonotype: The limits of the CDR3 on the DNA are not certain, so only TCRdb's listed CDR3 is given. This chain connects TRBV7-5 to TRBJ2-3. TRBV7-5 represents a pseudogene. The CDR3 spans 21 residues, counting both ends. The CDR3 spells CISVPEALRRWGGVCADTQYF.